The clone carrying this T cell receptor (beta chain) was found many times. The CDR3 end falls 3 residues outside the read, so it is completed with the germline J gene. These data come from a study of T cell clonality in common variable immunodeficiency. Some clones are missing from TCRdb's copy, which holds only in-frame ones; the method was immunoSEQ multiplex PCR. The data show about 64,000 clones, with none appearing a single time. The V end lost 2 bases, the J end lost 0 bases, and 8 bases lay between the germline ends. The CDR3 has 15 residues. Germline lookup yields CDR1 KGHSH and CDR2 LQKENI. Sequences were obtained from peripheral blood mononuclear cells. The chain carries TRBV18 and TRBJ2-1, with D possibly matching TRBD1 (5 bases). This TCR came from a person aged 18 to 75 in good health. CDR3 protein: CASSPDRSSYNEQFF. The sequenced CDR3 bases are TGTGCCAGCTCACCAGACAGAAGCTCCTACAATGAG.